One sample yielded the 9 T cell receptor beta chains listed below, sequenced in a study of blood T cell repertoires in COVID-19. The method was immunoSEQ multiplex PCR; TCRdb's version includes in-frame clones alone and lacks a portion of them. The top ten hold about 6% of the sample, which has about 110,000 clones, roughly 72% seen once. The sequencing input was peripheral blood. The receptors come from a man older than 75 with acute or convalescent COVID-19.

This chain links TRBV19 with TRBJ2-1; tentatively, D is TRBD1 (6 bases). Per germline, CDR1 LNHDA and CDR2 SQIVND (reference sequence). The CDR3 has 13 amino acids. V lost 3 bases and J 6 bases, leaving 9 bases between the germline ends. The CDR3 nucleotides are TGTGCCAGTAGTATGGGGACAATCAATGAGCAGTTCTTC. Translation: CASSMGTINEQFF.

CDR3 coding DNA: TGTGCCAGCAGCTTAGAGGGACTATTAAGAGCTTTCTTT. Translation: CASSLEGLLRAFF. The chain uses TRBV11-3 and TRBJ1-1, with a tentative D call TRBD1 (5 bases). The ends were cut back, 0 bases at V and 10 bases at J, with 12 bases in the middle. The CDR3 is made up of 13 amino acids. Per the germline V gene, CDR1 is SGHNT and CDR2 is YENEEA.

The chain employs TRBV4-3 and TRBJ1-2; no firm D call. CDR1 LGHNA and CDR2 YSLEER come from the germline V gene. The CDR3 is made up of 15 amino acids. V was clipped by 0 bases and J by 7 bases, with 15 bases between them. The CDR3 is CASSQESSKRFGYTF. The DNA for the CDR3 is TGCGCCAGCAGCCAAGAATCGTCCAAGAGGTTTGGCTACACCTTC.

CDR3 region: CASSLPGRNYGYTF. The CDR3 nucleotides are TGTGCCAGCAGTTTGCCCGGGAGGAACTATGGCTACACCTTC. The genes are TRBV28 and TRBJ1-2, with D uncertain. The V gene's germline CDR1 is MDHEN and CDR2 SYDVKM. The CDR3 contains 14 residues. Trimming took off 3 bases at V and 2 bases at J, with 10 bases between the two ends.

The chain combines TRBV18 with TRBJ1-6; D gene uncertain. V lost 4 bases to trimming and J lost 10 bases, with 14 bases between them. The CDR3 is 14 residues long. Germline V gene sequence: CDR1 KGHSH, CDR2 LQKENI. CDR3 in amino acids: CASSQTSTGSPLHF. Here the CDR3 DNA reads TGTGCCAGCTCACAGACGTCAACCGGGTCACCCCTCCACTTT. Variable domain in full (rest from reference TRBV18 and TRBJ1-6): NAGVMQNPRHLVRRRGQEARLRCSPMKGHSHVYWYRQLPEEGLKFMVYLQKENIIDESGMPKERFSAEFPKEGPSILRIQQVVRGDSAAYFCASSQTSTGSPLHFGNGTRLTVT.

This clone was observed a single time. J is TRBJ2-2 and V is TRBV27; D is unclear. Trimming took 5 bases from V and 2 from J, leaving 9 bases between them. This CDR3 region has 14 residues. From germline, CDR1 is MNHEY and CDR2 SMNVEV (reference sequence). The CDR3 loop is CASSTVLNTGELFF. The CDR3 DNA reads TGTGCCAGCAGTACGGTATTAAACACCGGGGAGCTGTTTTTT.

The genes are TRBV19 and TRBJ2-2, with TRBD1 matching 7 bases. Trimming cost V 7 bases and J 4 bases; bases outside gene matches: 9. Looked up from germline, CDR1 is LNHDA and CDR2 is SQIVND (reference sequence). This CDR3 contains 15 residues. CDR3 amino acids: CASMRTGLLTGELFF. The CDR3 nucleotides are TGTGCCAGTATGCGGACAGGTCTACTCACCGGGGAGCTGTTTTTT.

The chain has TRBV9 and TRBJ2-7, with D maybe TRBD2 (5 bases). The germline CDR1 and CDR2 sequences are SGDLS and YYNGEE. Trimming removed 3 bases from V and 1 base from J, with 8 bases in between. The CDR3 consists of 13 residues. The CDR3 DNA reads TGTGCCAGCAGCGGTTCGGGGTCCTACGAGCAGTACTTC. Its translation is CASSGSGSYEQYF.

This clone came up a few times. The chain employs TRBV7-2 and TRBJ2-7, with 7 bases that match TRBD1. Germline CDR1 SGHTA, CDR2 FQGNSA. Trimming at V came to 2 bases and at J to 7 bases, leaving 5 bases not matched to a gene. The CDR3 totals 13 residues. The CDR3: CASSLLGGKEQYF. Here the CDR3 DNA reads TGTGCCAGCAGCTTACTAGGGGGCAAGGAGCAGTACTTC.